The source of this T cell receptor beta chain is a study of regulatory T cells in long-lasting Graves disease. Whole-study findings and limits: Persistent cases favored TRBV28, TRBJ1-2 and TRBJ2-5.

J gave up 1 base and V 6 bases, and 6 bases lay outside the gene matches. Germline CDR1 reads DFQATT; CDR2 reads SNEGSKA (reference sequence). The CDR3 is made up of 14 amino acids. Time point of the sample: newly diagnosed GD, antithyroid drugs for less than 3 months. The TCR library was made from RNA that had been extracted from PBMCs in TRIzol. iRepertoire HTBI primers and Arm-PCR of CDR3 regions built TCR beta libraries. In TCRdb, the multiplex PCR reads were re-called with MiXCR into one record per CDR3 protein. The sample records roughly 400,000 distinct CDR3 sequences, roughly 15% being singletons. This clonotype was detected only a few times. Antigen specificity is unknown. The sample was also reused in another study, on T cells in Graves' hyperthyroidism and ophthalmopathy.

V and J are TRBV20-1 and TRBJ2-3, with 8 bases identical to TRBD2. This clonotype originated in a woman younger than 30 with Graves disease. The sample in question was peripheral blood mononuclear cells (PBMCs), obtained at new diagnosis, from a patient treated with antithyroid drugs. The CDR3 here is CSAPREGGTDTQYF. The CDR3 DNA is TGCAGTGCCCCCCGGGAGGGGGGCACAGATACGCAGTATTTT.